This passage covers 29 T cell receptor beta chains from one sample sequenced in a study of CD8+CD57+ T cells in acquired aplastic anemia. TCR beta VDJ and CDR3 profiling used genomic DNA as template. TCRdb itself ran the reads through MiXCR, one entry per CDR3 protein. In the table there are some 410,000 distinct CDR3 sequences, approximately 70% of which are singletons. Sequenced: sorted CD4+, CD8+, or CD8+CD57+ T cells (not recorded which) from PBMCs. These TCRs come from a human donor in good health, serving as a control.

The J gene is TRBJ2-5, the V gene TRBV24-1; 8 positions match TRBD2. The end of the DNA fits TRBJ2-7 better, so the J call may be wrong. The CDR3 has 15 residues. Germline assignment: CDR1 KGHDR and CDR2 SFDVKD. DNA of the CDR3: TGTGCCACCAGTGATGTCCGGGAGGGTGAGGACGAGCAGTACTTC. This sequence encodes CATSDVREGEDEQYF.

The chain employs TRBV20-1 and TRBJ1-6; no clear D. Trimming took 5 bases from V and 2 from J, leaving 13 bases between them. The V gene's germline CDR1 is DFQATT and CDR2 SNEGSKA (reference sequence). The CDR3 is 15 amino acids. The CDR3: CSAQMQDPYNSPLHF. In DNA form, the CDR3 reads TGCAGTGCTCAGATGCAGGACCCCTATAATTCACCCCTCCACTTT.

V and J are TRBV29-1 and TRBJ1-1, with 9 bases aligning to TRBD1. Unmatched junction bases numbered 7, after V lost 1 base and J lost 1 base. This CDR3 comprises 16 residues. Germline loops: CDR1 SQVTM, CDR2 ANQGSEA. CDR3 region: CSVEGWDRVRNTEAFF. For the CDR3, the DNA is TGCAGCGTTGAAGGTTGGGACAGGGTAAGGAACACTGAAGCTTTCTTT.

The chain couples TRBV6-5 to TRBJ2-4; D remains unclear. Trimming pared 5 bases from V and 2 bases from J, leaving 7 bases between. CDR1 is MNHEY, CDR2 SVGAGI, per germline. This CDR3 has 13 residues. CDR3 bases: TGTGCCAGCAGTCGCGGCCCCAAAAACATTCAGTACTTC. It translates to CASSRGPKNIQYF.

Notes on this clonotype: The junction does not match germline at one end; this may be a read error. The chain recombines TRBV5-1 with TRBJ1-1; D is unclear. The CDR3 sequence is 15 residues long. Germline V gene lookup returns CDR1 SGHRS and CDR2 YFSETQ. The CDR3 sequence is CASSQEHRKTTEAFF. In nucleotides, the CDR3 is TGTGCCAGCAGCCAGGAACATAGAAAGACCACTGAAGCTTTCTTT.

In the case of this clonotype: One end of the junction does not line up with germline, which may come from a read error. The rearrangement uses TRBV7-9 and TRBJ1-2; 12 bases are a match to TRBD1. Germline V lookup: CDR1 SEHNR, CDR2 FQNEAQ (reference sequence). The CDR3 length is 14 residues. CDR3 protein: CASNLAGTGGVEQF. The DNA for the CDR3 is TGTGCCAGCAACCTGGCCGGGACAGGGGGCGTTGAGCAGTTC.

V is TRBV5-6 and J is TRBJ2-1; 7 bases line up with TRBD1. The CDR3 loop spans 16 amino acids. Losses at the gene ends were 0 bases for V and 7 bases for J; bases not matched to a gene: 10. CDR1 and CDR2 (germline): SGHDT, YYEEEE. CDR3 amino acids: CASSLVGAGGVNEQFF. The CDR3 DNA follows: TGTGCCAGCAGCTTGGTCGGTGCAGGGGGAGTAAATGAGCAGTTCTTC.

V and J are TRBV7-3 and TRBJ2-3; 11 nucleotides match TRBD2. Near its end, the DNA agrees better with TRBJ2-5, so the J call may be wrong. This CDR3 has 16 amino acids. Germline values: CDR1 SGHTA, CDR2 FQGTGA. CDR3: CASSFGGSGGVETQYF. The DNA of the CDR3 is TGTGCCAGCAGCTTCGGTGGTAGCGGGGGGGTCGAGACCCAGTACTTC.

The rearrangement joins TRBV12-3 or TRBV12-4 to TRBJ2-1; D remains unclear. V was pared by 8 bases and J by 7 bases, with 15 bases between. The CDR3 is 13 residues long. In DNA, the CDR3 is TGTGCCAGCGCTGGCTTAGCTGGGAATGAGCAGTTCTTC. Protein sequence: CASAGLAGNEQFF.

This clonotype has more than one count but fewer than ten. The rearrangement links TRBV7-2 to TRBJ2-7; the D is unclear. Trimming pared 5 bases from V and 3 bases from J, leaving 11 bases between. The CDR3 runs to 13 residues. The germline gives CDR1 SGHTA, CDR2 FQGNSA. CDR3 coding DNA: TGTGCCAGCAGCCGCTGGGTCGACTACGAGCAGTACTTC. It specifies CASSRWVDYEQYF. The full variable domain, in which reference TRBV7-2 and TRBJ2-7 provide the parts outside the CDR3, is GAGVSQSPSNKVTEKGKDVELRCDPISGHTALYWYRQSLGQGLEFLIYFQGNSAPDKSGLPSDRFSAERTGGSVSTLTIQRTQQEDSAVYLCASSRWVDYEQYFGPGTRLTVT.

The J gene is TRBJ2-7, the V gene TRBV20-1; D may be TRBD1 (5 bases). The CDR3 sequence is 14 residues long. In germline, CDR1 is DFQATT, CDR2 SNEGSKA (reference sequence). Trimming removed 2 bases from V and 5 bases from J, with 16 bases in between. Here the CDR3 reads CSARQAGSGDEQYF. The CDR3, as DNA: TGCAGTGCTAGACAAGCAGGGTCTGGAGACGAGCAGTACTTC.

This clonotype came up a few times. The chain couples TRBV4-2 to TRBJ1-5; D possibly corresponds to TRBD1 (6 bases). The CDR3 sequence is 15 residues long. Germline CDR1 reads LGHNA; CDR2 reads YNFKEQ. V dropped 0 bases and J dropped 4 bases, with 10 bases sitting between them. The CDR3 nucleotides read TGTGCCAGCAGCCAAGAAAAAACAGGGAATCAGCCCCAGCATTTT. It codes for CASSQEKTGNQPQHF.

V gene TRBV25-1 combines with J gene TRBJ2-6; D is unclear. V was clipped by 6 bases and J by 2 bases, with 8 bases between them. The germline V gene has CDR1 MGHDK and CDR2 SYGVNS. The CDR3 extends over 14 amino acids. The CDR3 protein is CASSPRPGANVLTF. CDR3 DNA sequence: TGTGCCAGCAGCCCACGGCCTGGGGCCAACGTCCTGACTTTC.

This clonotype was picked up a small number of times. The J gene is TRBJ2-7, the V gene TRBV19; TRBD1 is a possible D gene (6 bases). There are 14 residues in the CDR3. Trimming took off 6 bases at V and 0 bases at J, with 12 bases between the two ends. Looked up from germline, CDR1 is LNHDA and CDR2 is SQIVND (reference sequence). The CDR3: CASRKDSVSYEQYF. In DNA form, the CDR3 reads TGTGCCAGTAGGAAGGACAGTGTCTCCTACGAGCAGTACTTC.

The chain's CDR3 is CASSYQPGLAGGASDTQYF. The CDR3, as DNA: TGTGCCAGCAGTTACCAACCGGGACTAGCGGGGGGGGCGTCAGATACGCAGTATTTT. The chain combines TRBV6-6 with TRBJ2-3; 16 nucleotides align to TRBD2. V lost 2 bases and J lost 4; bases outside the gene matches: 9. This CDR3 is built from 19 residues. Germline values: CDR1 MNHNY, CDR2 SVGAGI (reference sequence).

Concerning this clonotype itself: Germline is not matched at one junction end, which may reflect a read error. The chain couples TRBV7-2 to TRBJ1-3; D may be TRBD1 (5 bases). Germline V gene data show CDR1 as SGHTA and CDR2 as FQGNSA. The CDR3 contains 14 residues. The CDR3 loop is CASSSDKGNKETQF. In DNA form, the CDR3 reads TGTGCCAGCAGCTCAGATAAGGGGAACAAAGAGACACAGTTT.

The chain recombines TRBV20-1 with TRBJ2-7, with D possibly called TRBD1 or TRBD2 (6 bases each). The germline V gene encodes CDR1 DFQATT and CDR2 SNEGSKA (reference sequence). CDR3 length equals 16 residues. V was pared by 6 bases and J by 6 bases, with 27 bases between. This CDR3 reads CSAPPLRGDTRIEQYF. The DNA of the CDR3 is TGCAGTGCCCCCCCCTTAAGGGGGGATACGAGGATCGAGCAGTACTTC.

Comments on this clonotype: An end of the junction differs from the germline gene, which may be a read error. The chain combines TRBV9 with TRBJ2-3, with no clear D. Germline V gene lookup returns CDR1 SGDLS and CDR2 YYNGEE. This CDR3 spans 14 amino acids. The CDR3 sequence: CASGERKYTSPLHF. The CDR3 DNA follows: TGTGCCAGCGGGGAACGCAAGTATACTTCACCCCTCCATTTT.

The genes are TRBV7-9 and TRBJ2-3; the D gene could be TRBD1 or TRBD2 (5 bases each). Per germline, CDR1 SEHNR and CDR2 FQNEAQ (reference sequence). The ends were cut back, 5 bases at V and 10 bases at J, with 10 bases in the middle. CDR3 length equals 11 residues. CDR3 loop: CASSRGAAQYF. For the CDR3, the DNA is TGTGCCAGCAGCCGAGGGGCGGCGCAGTATTTT.

J is TRBJ2-1 and V is TRBV7-2; D is unresolved. Germline V gives CDR1 SGHTA, CDR2 FQGNSA. This CDR3 has 14 residues. V was cut by 5 bases and J by 2 bases, with 10 bases left in between. The CDR3 region is CASSRDRTYNEQFF. In DNA form, the CDR3 reads TGTGCCAGCAGCAGAGATAGGACCTACAATGAGCAGTTCTTC.

Of note for this clonotype: The junction shows a germline mismatch at one end, possibly a read error. This sequence joins TRBV20-1 and TRBJ1-1; a weak D match, TRBD1 (6 bases). CDR1 is DFQATT, CDR2 SNEGSKA, per germline (reference sequence). The CDR3 is 12 amino acids. For the CDR3, the DNA is TGCAGTCCTAGAGGGACACTCCATTACGCTTTCTTT. Its protein is CSPRGTLHYAFF.

The chain couples TRBV12-3 or TRBV12-4 to TRBJ1-6, with 8 bases fitting TRBD1. The junction had 2 bases not matched to a gene; V was cut back by 6 bases and J by 10 bases. This CDR3 has 12 amino acids. This CDR3 reads CASRDRDSPLHF. The CDR3 DNA follows: TGTGCCAGCAGGGACAGGGACTCACCCCTCCACTTT.

This clonotype has ten or more counts. The rearrangement links TRBV7-2 to TRBJ2-7, with D perhaps matching TRBD2 (5 bases). From germline, CDR1 is SGHTA and CDR2 FQGNSA. The V gene lost 3 bases and the J gene lost 8 bases, with 11 bases spanning the gap. The CDR3 length is 12 residues. The CDR3 loop is CASSFFEGQQYF. The CDR3 DNA reads TGTGCCAGCAGCTTTTTTGAGGGCCAGCAGTACTTC.

The J gene is TRBJ1-6, the V gene TRBV7-8, with D unclear. From germline, CDR1 is SGHVS and CDR2 FQNEAQ. This CDR3 comprises 13 residues. V shed 6 bases and J shed 9 bases, with 12 bases lying between them. CDR3 protein: CASRVENVSPLHF. The CDR3 coding sequence is TGTGCCAGCAGGGTGGAGAATGTTTCACCCCTCCACTTT.

This clonotype was counted at least ten times. The genes are TRBV28 and TRBJ2-1; D unclear. V was pared by 6 bases and J by 4 bases, with 16 bases between. The CDR3 sequence is 15 residues long. The germline CDR1 and CDR2 sequences are MDHEN and SYDVKM. CDR3 nucleotide sequence: TGTGCCAGCAGGTCGGCAGAATCCGTTTACAATGAGCAGTTCTTC. It encodes CASRSAESVYNEQFF.

This chain uses TRBV11-3 with TRBJ2-7, with TRBD2 matching over 10 bases. This CDR3 is built from 18 residues. Germline lookup yields CDR1 SGHNT and CDR2 YENEEA. After removal of 5 bases from V and 2 bases from J, the junction contained 15 bases not matched to a gene. As DNA, the CDR3 is TGTGCCAGCAGCGTAGTCCTACGGGGAGCGGGGGGGACCTACGAGCAGTACTTC. Amino acids: CASSVVLRGAGGTYEQYF.

This clonotype occurred many times. The chain recombines TRBV4-2 with TRBJ1-1; 9 nucleotides match TRBD1. CDR1 and CDR2 from the germline V gene are LGHNA and YNFKEQ. With V trimmed by 0 bases and J by 5 bases, 7 bases remained unmatched. CDR3 length: 16 amino acids. CDR3 protein: CASSQEIQGARTEAFF. CDR3 DNA sequence: TGTGCCAGCAGCCAAGAGATACAGGGGGCGCGAACTGAAGCTTTCTTT.

This clonotype is a singleton in its sample. The rearrangement uses TRBV7-9 and TRBJ2-7, with no clear D. The CDR3 totals 15 residues. The V gene's germline CDR1 is SEHNR and CDR2 FQNEAQ (reference sequence). Trimming took off 5 bases at V and 13 bases at J, with 27 bases between the two ends. The CDR3 protein is CASSIAVTHYNEPYF. Here the CDR3 DNA reads TGTGCCAGCAGCATTGCGGTGACTCACTACAACGAGCCATACTTC.

Worth noting for this clonotype: Mismatch with germline at one junction end may stem from a read error. DNA for the CDR3: TGCGCCCGCAGCCAAGATTGGACAGTCTCTGGAAACACCACATATTTT. Amino acid sequence: CARSQDWTVSGNTTYF. V usage is TRBV4-3 and J usage is TRBJ1-3; a weak D match, TRBD1 (6 bases). This CDR3 is built from 16 residues. CDR1 is LGHNA, CDR2 YSLEER, per germline.